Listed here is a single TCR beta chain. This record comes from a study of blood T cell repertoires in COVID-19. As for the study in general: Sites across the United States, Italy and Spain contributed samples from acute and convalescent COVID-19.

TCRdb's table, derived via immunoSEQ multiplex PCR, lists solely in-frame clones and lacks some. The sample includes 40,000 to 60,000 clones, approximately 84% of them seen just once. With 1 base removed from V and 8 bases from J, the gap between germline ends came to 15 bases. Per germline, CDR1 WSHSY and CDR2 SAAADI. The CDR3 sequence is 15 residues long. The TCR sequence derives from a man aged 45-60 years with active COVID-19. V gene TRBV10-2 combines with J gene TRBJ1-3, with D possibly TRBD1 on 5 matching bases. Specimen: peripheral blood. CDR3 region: CASSEWPGQSDTIYF. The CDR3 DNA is TGCGCCAGCAGTGAGTGGCCAGGGCAGTCAGACACCATATATTTT.